The present TCR beta chain was sequenced within a study of blood T cell repertoires in COVID-19. At the level of the study: The study drew acute and convalescent COVID-19 samples from the United States, Italy and Spain. Sources were T cells, B-cell-depleted T cells, or PBMCs; the material itself was cDNA or gDNA.

V lost 0 bases and J 8 bases, leaving 20 bases between the germline ends. Germline lookup yields CDR1 SGDLS and CDR2 YYNGEE. The CDR3 spans 16 residues. Generated by immunoSEQ multiplex PCR, the TCRdb table keeps only in-frame clones and is missing some. The top ten hold around 9.2% of the sample, which has over 60,000 clones, about 81% seen once. The clonotype was recovered from a human donor in a cohort sampled during active COVID-19. This chain links TRBV9 with TRBJ1-2; no clear D gene. The sample consisted of peripheral blood. CDR3 coding DNA: TGTGCCAGCAGCGTAGATCAAAGATTCCCGGGTAAGGGCTACACCTTC. Translating it yields CASSVDQRFPGKGYTF.